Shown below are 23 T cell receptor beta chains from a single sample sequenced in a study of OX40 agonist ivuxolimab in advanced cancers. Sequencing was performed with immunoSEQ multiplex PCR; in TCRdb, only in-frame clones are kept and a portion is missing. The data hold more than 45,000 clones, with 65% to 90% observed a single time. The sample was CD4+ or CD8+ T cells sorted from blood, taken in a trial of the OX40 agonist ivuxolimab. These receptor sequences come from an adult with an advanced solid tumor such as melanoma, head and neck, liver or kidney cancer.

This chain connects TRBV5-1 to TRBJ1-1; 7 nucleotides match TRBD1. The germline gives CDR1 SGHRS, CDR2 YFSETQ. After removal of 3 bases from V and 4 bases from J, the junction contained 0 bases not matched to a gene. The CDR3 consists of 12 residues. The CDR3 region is CASSYRGTEAFF. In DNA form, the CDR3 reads TGCGCCAGCAGCTACAGGGGCACTGAAGCTTTCTTT.

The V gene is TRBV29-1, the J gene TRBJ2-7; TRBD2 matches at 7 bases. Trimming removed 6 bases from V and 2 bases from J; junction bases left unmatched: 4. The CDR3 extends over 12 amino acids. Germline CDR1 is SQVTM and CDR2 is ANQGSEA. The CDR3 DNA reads TGCAGCGTCAGCGGGATTACCTACGAGCAGTACTTC. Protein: CSVSGITYEQYF.

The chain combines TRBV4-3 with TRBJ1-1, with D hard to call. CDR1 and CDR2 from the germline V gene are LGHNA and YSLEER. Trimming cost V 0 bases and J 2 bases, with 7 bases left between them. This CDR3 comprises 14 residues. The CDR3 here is CASSQDMGNTEAFF. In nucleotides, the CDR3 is TGCGCCAGCAGCCAAGATATGGGAAACACTGAAGCTTTCTTT.

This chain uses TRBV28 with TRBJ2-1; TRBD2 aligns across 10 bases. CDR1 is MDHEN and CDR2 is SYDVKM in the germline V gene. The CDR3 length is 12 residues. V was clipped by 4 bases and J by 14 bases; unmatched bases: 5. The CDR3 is CASSSSGRAEFF. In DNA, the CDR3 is TGTGCCAGCAGTTCCAGCGGGAGGGCCGAGTTCTTC.

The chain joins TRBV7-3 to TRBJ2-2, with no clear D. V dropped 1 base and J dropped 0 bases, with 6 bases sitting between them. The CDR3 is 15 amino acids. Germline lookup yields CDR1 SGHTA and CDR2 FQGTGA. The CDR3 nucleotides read TGTGCCAGCAGCTTAAGTTCCTCGAACACCGGGGAGCTGTTTTTT. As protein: CASSLSSSNTGELFF.

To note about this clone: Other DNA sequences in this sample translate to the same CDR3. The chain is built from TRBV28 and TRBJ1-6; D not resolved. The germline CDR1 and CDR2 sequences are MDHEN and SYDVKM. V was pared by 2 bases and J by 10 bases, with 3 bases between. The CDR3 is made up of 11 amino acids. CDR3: CASSLRSPLHF. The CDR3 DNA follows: TGTGCCAGCAGTTTACGGTCACCCCTCCACTTT.

The CDR3 DNA follows: TGTGCCACCACAAGGACCGGAGGGAACACAGATACGCAGTATTTT. The encoded protein is CATTRTGGNTDTQYF. The chain has TRBV10-3 and TRBJ2-3; D may be TRBD2 (6 bases). V shed 10 bases and J shed 2 bases, with 19 bases lying between them. The CDR3 has 15 amino acids. CDR1 and CDR2 from the germline V gene are ENHRY and SYGVKD.

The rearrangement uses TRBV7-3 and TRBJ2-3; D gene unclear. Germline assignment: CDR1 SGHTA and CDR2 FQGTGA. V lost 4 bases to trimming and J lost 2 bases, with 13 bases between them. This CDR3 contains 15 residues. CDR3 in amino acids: CASSSGTSYTDTQYF. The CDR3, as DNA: TGTGCCAGCAGCTCAGGTACATCCTACACAGATACGCAGTATTTT.

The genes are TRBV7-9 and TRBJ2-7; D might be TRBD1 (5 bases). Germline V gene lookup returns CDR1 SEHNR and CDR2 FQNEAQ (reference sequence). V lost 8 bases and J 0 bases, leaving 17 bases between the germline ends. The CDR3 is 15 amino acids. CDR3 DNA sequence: TGTGCCAGCGGATTTCCAGGGCAGCGCTCCTACGAGCAGTACTTC. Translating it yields CASGFPGQRSYEQYF.

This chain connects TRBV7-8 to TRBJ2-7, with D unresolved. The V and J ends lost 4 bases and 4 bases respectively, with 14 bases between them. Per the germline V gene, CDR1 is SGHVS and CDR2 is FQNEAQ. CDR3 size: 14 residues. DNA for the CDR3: TGTGCCAGCAGCTCCTTGGCTCAAATGTACGAGCAGTACTTC. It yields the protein CASSSLAQMYEQYF. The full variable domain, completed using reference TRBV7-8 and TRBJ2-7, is GAGVSQSPRYKVAKRGQDVALRCDPISGHVSLFWYQQALGQGPEFLTYFQNEAQLDKSGLPSDRFFAERPEGSVSTLKIQRTQQEDSAVYLCASSSLAQMYEQYFGPGTRLTVT.

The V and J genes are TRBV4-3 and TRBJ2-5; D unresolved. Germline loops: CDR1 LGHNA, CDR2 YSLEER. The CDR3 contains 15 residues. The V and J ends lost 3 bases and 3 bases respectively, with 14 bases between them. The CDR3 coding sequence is TGCGCCAGCAGCCACGGGTCCTCCCTCAAAGAGACCCAGTACTTC. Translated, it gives CASSHGSSLKETQYF.

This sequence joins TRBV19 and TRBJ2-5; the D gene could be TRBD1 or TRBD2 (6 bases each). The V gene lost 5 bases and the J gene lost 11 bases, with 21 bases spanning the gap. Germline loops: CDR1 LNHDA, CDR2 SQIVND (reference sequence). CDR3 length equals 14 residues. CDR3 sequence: CASSPPRGAREQYF. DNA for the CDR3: TGTGCCAGTAGTCCCCCGAGGGGGGCGAGGGAGCAGTACTTC.

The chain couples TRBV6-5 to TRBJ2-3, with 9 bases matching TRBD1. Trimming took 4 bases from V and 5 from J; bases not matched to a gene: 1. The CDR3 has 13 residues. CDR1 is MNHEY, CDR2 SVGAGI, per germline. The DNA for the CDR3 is TGTGCCAGCAGTTTGGACAGGGGAGATACGCAGTATTTT. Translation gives CASSLDRGDTQYF.

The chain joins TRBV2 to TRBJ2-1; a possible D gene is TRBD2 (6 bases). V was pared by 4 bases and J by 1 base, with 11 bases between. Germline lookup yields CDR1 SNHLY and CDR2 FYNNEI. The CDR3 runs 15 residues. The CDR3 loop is CASSVVGRSYNEQFF. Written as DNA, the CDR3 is TGTGCCAGCAGTGTTGTCGGGAGATCCTACAATGAGCAGTTCTTC.

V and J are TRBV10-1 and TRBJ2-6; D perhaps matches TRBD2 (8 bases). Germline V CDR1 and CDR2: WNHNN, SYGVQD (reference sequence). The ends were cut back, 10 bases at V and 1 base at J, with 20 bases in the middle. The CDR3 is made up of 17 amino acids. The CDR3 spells CANREGAQESGANVLTF. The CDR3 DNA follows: TGCGCCAACCGGGAGGGGGCGCAGGAGTCTGGGGCCAACGTCCTGACTTTC.

DNA for the CDR3: TGTGCTAGTGGTTTGGGCCAGTCTGGGGCCAACGTCCTGACTTTC. As protein: CASGLGQSGANVLTF. V usage is TRBV12-5 and J usage is TRBJ2-6; no definite D call. The V gene's germline CDR1 is LGHNT and CDR2 FRNRAP. Between the trimmed V and J ends, which lost 1 base and 1 base, there was a span of 5 bases. The CDR3 has 15 amino acids.

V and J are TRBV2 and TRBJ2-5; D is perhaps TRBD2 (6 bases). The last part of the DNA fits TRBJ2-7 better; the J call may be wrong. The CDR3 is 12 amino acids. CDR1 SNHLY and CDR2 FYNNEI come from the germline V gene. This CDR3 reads CASSREAHEQYF. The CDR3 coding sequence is TGTGCCAGCAGCAGGGAGGCCCACGAGCAGTACTTC.

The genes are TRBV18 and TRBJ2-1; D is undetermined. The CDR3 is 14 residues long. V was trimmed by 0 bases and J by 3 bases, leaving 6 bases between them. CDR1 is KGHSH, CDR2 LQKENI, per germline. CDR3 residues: CASSPPPSYNEQFF. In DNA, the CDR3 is TGTGCCAGCTCACCACCCCCTAGCTACAATGAGCAGTTCTTC.

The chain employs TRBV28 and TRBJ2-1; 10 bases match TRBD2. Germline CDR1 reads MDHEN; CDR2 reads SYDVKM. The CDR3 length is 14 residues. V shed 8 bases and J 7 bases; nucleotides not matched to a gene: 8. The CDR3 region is CASLGLAVRNEQFF. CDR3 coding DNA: TGTGCCAGCTTAGGACTAGCGGTTAGAAATGAGCAGTTCTTC.

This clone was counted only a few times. The CDR3 reads CASSGQGGGSPLHF. The CDR3 DNA reads as TGTGCCAGCAGCGGACAGGGGGGAGGTTCACCCCTCCACTTT. V and J are TRBV5-6 and TRBJ1-6; 10 positions match TRBD1. The CDR3 sequence is 14 residues long. V shed 4 bases and J 9 bases; nucleotides not matched to a gene: 4. CDR1 SGHDT and CDR2 YYEEEE come from the germline V gene.

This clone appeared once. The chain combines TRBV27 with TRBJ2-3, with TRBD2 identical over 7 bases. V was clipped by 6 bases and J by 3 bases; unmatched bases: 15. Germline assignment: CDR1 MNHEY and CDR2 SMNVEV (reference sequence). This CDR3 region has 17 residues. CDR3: CASSRKAAGVRTDTQYF. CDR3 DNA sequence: TGTGCCAGCAGCCGTAAGGCGGCGGGGGTACGTACAGATACGCAGTATTTT.

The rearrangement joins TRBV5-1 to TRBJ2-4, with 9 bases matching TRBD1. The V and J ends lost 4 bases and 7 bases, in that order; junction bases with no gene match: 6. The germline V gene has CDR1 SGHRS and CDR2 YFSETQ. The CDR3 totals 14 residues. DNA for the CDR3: TGCGCCAGCAGCCCGGGACAGGGTGCGAACATTCAGTACTTC. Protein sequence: CASSPGQGANIQYF.

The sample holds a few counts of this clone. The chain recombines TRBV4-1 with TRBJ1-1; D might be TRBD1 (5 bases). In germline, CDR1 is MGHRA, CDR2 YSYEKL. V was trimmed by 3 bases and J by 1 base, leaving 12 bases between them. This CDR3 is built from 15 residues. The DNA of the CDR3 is TGCGCCAGCAGCCATCCGGGACGGCCGAACACTGAAGCTTTCTTT. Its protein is CASSHPGRPNTEAFF.